Listed here is a single T cell receptor beta chain. No antigen is known for it. Using immunoSEQ multiplex PCR, the repertoire was profiled, and TCRdb retains in-frame clones only, with some absent. The data contain over 150,000 clones, about 88% of them singletons. The source of the sample is a study of T cell responses to AZD1222 COVID-19 vaccine. Whole-study findings and limits: Clonal diversity was possibly underestimated; the donors were predominantly white British and more often female.

The sample here was peripheral blood, taken on day 0 of AZD1222 vaccination. The TCR originated in an adult in good health.

The CDR3 nucleotides are TGTGCCAGCAGCTTCGACCGTCTAAGGCAGTTCTTC. Translated, it gives CASSFDRLRQFF. The V and J genes are TRBV7-2 and TRBJ2-1; D gene unclear. The CDR3 is 12 amino acids. V was trimmed by 3 bases and J by 12 bases, leaving 12 bases between them. In germline, CDR1 is SGHTA, CDR2 FQGNSA.